The 31 T cell receptor beta chains given below trace back to one sample, sequenced in a study of OX40 agonist ivuxolimab in advanced cancers. Generated by immunoSEQ multiplex PCR, the TCRdb table keeps only in-frame clones and is missing some. Among 45,000 to 65,000 clones listed, approximately 92% were seen once. The sequencing used CD4+ or CD8+ T cells sorted from blood, collected in a trial of the OX40 agonist ivuxolimab. The receptors here all came from an adult with an advanced solid tumor such as melanoma, head and neck, liver or kidney cancer.

V usage is TRBV6-1 and J usage is TRBJ2-3, with 10 nucleotides matching TRBD1. Germline V gene sequence: CDR1 MNHNS, CDR2 SASEGT. The length of the CDR3 is 14 residues. The V segment lost 6 bases and the J segment 4 bases; nucleotides outside the gene matches: 4. Here the CDR3 reads CASRADRGADTQYF. The CDR3 DNA sequence: TGTGCCAGCAGGGCGGACAGGGGGGCAGATACGCAGTATTTT.

This chain uses TRBV11-1 with TRBJ1-5, with D unclear. Germline V CDR1 and CDR2: SGHAT, FQDESV (reference sequence). This CDR3 region has 15 residues. V was pared by 4 bases and J by 6 bases, with 16 bases between. The CDR3 region is CASSSGSGRSQPQHF. CDR3 coding DNA: TGTGCCAGCAGCTCAGGTAGTGGCCGAAGTCAGCCCCAGCATTTT. Using reference TRBV11-1 and TRBJ1-5 for the parts outside the CDR3, the full variable domain is EAEVAQSPRYKITEKSQAVAFWCDPISGHATLYWYRQILGQGPELLVQFQDESVVDDSQLPKDRFSAERLKGVDSTLKIQPAELGDSAMYLCASSSGSGRSQPQHFGDGTRLSIL.

The chain joins TRBV5-5 to TRBJ2-5; TRBD1 aligns across 10 bases. J was trimmed by 4 bases and V by 4 bases; bases with no gene match: 4. CDR3 length equals 14 residues. Germline V lookup: CDR1 SGHKS, CDR2 YYEKEE (reference sequence). The CDR3 reads CASSGTGDAETQYF. The CDR3 nucleotides are TGTGCCAGCAGCGGGACAGGGGACGCAGAGACCCAGTACTTC.

This chain uses TRBV5-4 with TRBJ2-7; D uncertain. CDR3 length: 15 amino acids. Per germline, CDR1 SGHNT and CDR2 YYREEE (reference sequence). V was cut by 5 bases and J by 2 bases, with 17 bases left in between. The CDR3 spells CASRPNPVDPYEQYF. CDR3 bases: TGTGCCAGCAGGCCGAATCCGGTAGATCCCTACGAGCAGTACTTC. Looking up the rest from reference TRBV5-4 and TRBJ2-7 gives the full variable domain: ETGVTQSPTHLIKTRGQQVTLRCSSQSGHNTVSWYQQALGQGPQFIFQYYREEENGRGNFPPRFSGLQFPNYSSELNVNALELDDSALYLCASRPNPVDPYEQYFGPGTRLTVT.

V and J are TRBV18 and TRBJ1-2; 8 nucleotides agree with TRBD1. Trimming cost V 3 bases and J 4 bases; bases outside gene matches: 13. Germline CDR1 KGHSH, CDR2 LQKENI. This CDR3 has 17 residues. Here the CDR3 DNA reads TGTGCCAGCTCACCGCTGAAGTCAGGGGGCGGGCTCTATGGCTACACCTTC. Residues: CASSPLKSGGGLYGYTF.

The CDR3 sequence: CASSPGTGPLNEQYF. The CDR3 region has the DNA TGTGCCAGCTCACCCGGGACAGGCCCTCTGAACGAGCAGTACTTC. The V and J genes are TRBV18 and TRBJ2-7, with 8 bases fitting TRBD1. This CDR3 comprises 15 residues. J lost 5 bases, V lost 3 bases, and 9 bases had no gene match. Germline CDR1 and CDR2: KGHSH and LQKENI.

The CDR3 region has the DNA TGTGCCAGCAGCTTAAGCGGGGGATTGGACACTGAAGCTTTCTTT. Protein sequence: CASSLSGGLDTEAFF. The J gene is TRBJ1-1, the V gene TRBV13, with a possible D match to TRBD1 (5 bases). The length of the CDR3 is 15 residues. Between the trimmed V and J ends, which lost 2 bases and 3 bases, there was a span of 13 bases. Germline CDR1 PRHDT, CDR2 FYEKMQ (reference sequence).

The chain recombines TRBV29-1 with TRBJ1-2; maybe TRBD1 (5 bases). The V and J ends lost 4 bases and 7 bases respectively, with 16 bases between them. Germline V lookup: CDR1 SQVTM, CDR2 ANQGSEA. CDR3 length: 13 residues. CDR3 residues: CSVGGSGWPGYTF. CDR3 nucleotide sequence: TGCAGCGTTGGGGGATCAGGGTGGCCTGGCTACACCTTC.

This chain connects TRBV15 to TRBJ2-2; no clear D gene. Germline CDR1 is LNHNV and CDR2 is YYDKDF (reference sequence). The CDR3 extends over 15 amino acids. V was pared by 0 bases and J by 4 bases, with 9 bases between. CDR3 coding DNA: TGTGCCACCAGCAGAGATAGAGGCAGCACCGGGGAGCTGTTTTTT. Translation gives CATSRDRGSTGELFF. Looking up the rest from reference TRBV15 and TRBJ2-2 gives the full variable domain: DAMVIQNPRYQVTQFGKPVTLSCSQTLNHNVMYWYQQKSSQAPKLLFHYYDKDFNNEADTPDNFQSRRPNTSFCFLDIRSPGLGDTAMYLCATSRDRGSTGELFFGEGSRLTVL.

This chain uses TRBV15 with TRBJ2-2; TRBD1 aligns across 8 bases. Germline V lookup: CDR1 LNHNV, CDR2 YYDKDF (reference sequence). The CDR3 has 15 amino acids. The ends lost 7 bases at V and 2 bases at J; junction bases unmatched: 6. In nucleotides, the CDR3 is TGTGCCACCAACCGGGGACAGGATAACACCGGGGAGCTGTTTTTT. It codes for CATNRGQDNTGELFF.

The rearrangement links TRBV19 to TRBJ2-2; possibly TRBD1 for D (6 bases). This CDR3 spans 14 amino acids. The V end lost 4 bases, the J end lost 5 bases, and 11 bases lay between the germline ends. In germline, CDR1 is LNHDA, CDR2 SQIVND (reference sequence). The DNA of the CDR3 is TGTGCCAGTAGTAGCAGGGGTGGAACCGGGGAGCTGTTTTTT. Amino acids: CASSSRGGTGELFF.

The J gene is TRBJ2-3, the V gene TRBV2; a weak D match, TRBD1 (5 bases). The CDR3 contains 15 residues. The V gene lost 2 bases and the J gene lost 0 bases, with 9 bases spanning the gap. Germline assignment: CDR1 SNHLY and CDR2 FYNNEI. The CDR3, as DNA: TGTGCCAGCAGTGAACGTCAGGGTAGCACAGATACGCAGTATTTT. Its translation: CASSERQGSTDTQYF.

The chain uses TRBV7-9 and TRBJ2-3, with D possibly called TRBD1 or TRBD2 (5 bases each). Germline CDR1 is SEHNR and CDR2 is FQNEAQ (reference sequence). V was pared by 0 bases and J by 4 bases, with 11 bases between. The CDR3 contains 15 residues. Written as DNA, the CDR3 is TGTGCCAGCAGCTTAGCAGGTCGAGGGGCAGATACGCAGTATTTT. Translated: CASSLAGRGADTQYF.

The rearrangement joins TRBV2 to TRBJ2-5; D remains ambiguous. The CDR3 contains 10 residues. V lost 5 bases, J lost 7 bases, and 5 bases lay in between. Germline V lookup: CDR1 SNHLY, CDR2 FYNNEI. CDR3 amino acids: CASSSGTQYF. The CDR3 bases are TGTGCCAGCAGTTCGGGGACCCAGTACTTC.

The CDR3 bases are TGTGCCTCTTACGGCGCGAACACCGGGGAGCTGTTTTTT. This encodes CASYGANTGELFF. The chain links TRBV19 to TRBJ2-2; no clear D. CDR1 and CDR2 (germline): LNHDA, SQIVND (reference sequence). Trimming stripped 11 bases from V and 0 bases from J, with 10 bases between. This CDR3 is built from 13 residues.

The chain combines TRBV11-1 with TRBJ2-5, with TRBD1 matching over 11 bases. The CDR3 spans 15 residues. Germline values: CDR1 SGHAT, CDR2 FQDESV (reference sequence). After removal of 5 bases from V and 4 bases from J, the junction contained 6 bases not matched to a gene. In DNA form, the CDR3 reads TGTGCCAGCAGCCCCTGGACAGGGGGCGGAGAGACCCAGTACTTC. It translates to CASSPWTGGGETQYF.

The chain employs TRBV6-5 and TRBJ2-5; D is perhaps TRBD1 (6 bases). V lost 2 bases and J 4 bases, leaving 11 bases between the germline ends. From germline, CDR1 is MNHEY and CDR2 SVGAGI. The CDR3 covers 14 residues. The CDR3 sequence is CASSYGAGVETQYF. The CDR3 DNA is TGTGCCAGCAGTTACGGCGCAGGGGTAGAGACCCAGTACTTC.

The chain recombines TRBV6-5 with TRBJ2-5; D is uncertain. Per the germline V gene, CDR1 is MNHEY and CDR2 is SVGAGI. V was trimmed by 8 bases and J by 0 bases, leaving 13 bases between them. The CDR3 sequence is 14 residues long. In DNA, the CDR3 is TGTGCCAGCTCCCCCGGCCTGTACCAAGAGACCCAGTACTTC. It specifies CASSPGLYQETQYF.

The V call is TRBV7-9, the J call TRBJ1-2; TRBD1 is a possible D gene (6 bases). There are 13 residues in the CDR3. Trimming cost V 4 bases and J 4 bases, with 10 bases left between them. In germline, CDR1 is SEHNR, CDR2 FQNEAQ (reference sequence). For the CDR3, the DNA is TGTGCCAGCAGCTCCGAGGGGGTCTATGGCTACACCTTC. This encodes CASSSEGVYGYTF.

The genes are TRBV28 and TRBJ1-6; TRBD1 agrees at 8 bases. The CDR3 loop spans 14 amino acids. J gave up 12 bases and V 3 bases, and 7 bases lay outside the gene matches. Germline CDR1 MDHEN, CDR2 SYDVKM. CDR3 in amino acids: CASSLPDRGGPLHF. The CDR3 region has the DNA TGTGCCAGCAGTTTGCCAGACAGGGGCGGACCCCTCCACTTT.

The J gene is TRBJ2-5, the V gene TRBV7-8; a weak D match, TRBD2 (6 bases). CDR1 and CDR2 (germline): SGHVS, FQNEAQ. The germline V and J ends were trimmed by 0 bases and 1 base, with 12 bases remaining between them. The CDR3 loop spans 16 amino acids. This CDR3 reads CASSLALAGTQETQYF. In DNA, the CDR3 is TGTGCCAGCAGCTTAGCGCTTGCGGGGACCCAAGAGACCCAGTACTTC.

V usage is TRBV5-4 and J usage is TRBJ1-4, with 8 bases lining up with TRBD1. There are 14 residues in the CDR3. Germline CDR1 SGHNT, CDR2 YYREEE (reference sequence). The V segment lost 2 bases and the J segment 4 bases; nucleotides outside the gene matches: 1. CDR3 sequence (DNA): TGTGCCAGCAGCTTAGACAGGGGTAATGAAAAACTGTTTTTT. Protein: CASSLDRGNEKLFF. The full variable domain, its missing parts supplied by reference TRBV5-4 and TRBJ1-4, is ETGVTQSPTHLIKTRGQQVTLRCSSQSGHNTVSWYQQALGQGPQFIFQYYREEENGRGNFPPRFSGLQFPNYSSELNVNALELDDSALYLCASSLDRGNEKLFFGSGTQLSVL.

The chain joins TRBV11-2 to TRBJ2-7; tentative D call: TRBD2 (6 bases). The germline V gene encodes CDR1 SGHAT and CDR2 FQNNGV. The CDR3 runs to 17 residues. V lost 1 base and J 1 base, leaving 17 bases between the germline ends. The CDR3 here is CASSLGLGLHDSYEQYF. CDR3 DNA: TGTGCCAGCAGCTTAGGGCTAGGACTACACGATTCCTACGAGCAGTACTTC.

The chain joins TRBV20-1 to TRBJ1-2; D call uncertain. This CDR3 is built from 11 residues. Trimming stripped 6 bases from V and 0 bases from J, with 5 bases between. Germline loops: CDR1 DFQATT, CDR2 SNEGSKA (reference sequence). The CDR3 is CSATANYGYTF. The CDR3 DNA sequence: TGCAGTGCAACGGCTAACTATGGCTACACCTTC.

This chain connects TRBV6-1 to TRBJ1-4; 7 positions match TRBD1. CDR1 and CDR2 from the germline V gene are MNHNS and SASEGT. The CDR3 has 15 residues. V lost 3 bases to trimming and J lost 3 bases; unmatched junction nucleotides: 4. The CDR3 coding sequence is TGTGCCAGCAGTGAGATGGGACAGTCTAATGAAAAACTGTTTTTT. The encoded protein is CASSEMGQSNEKLFF.

The chain couples TRBV4-2 to TRBJ2-2; the match to TRBD2 covers 8 bases. J gave up 4 bases and V 2 bases, and 9 bases lay outside the gene matches. This CDR3 is built from 17 residues. Germline V gene sequence: CDR1 LGHNA, CDR2 YNFKEQ. The CDR3 DNA reads TGTGCCAGCAGCCAAATCCCACTAGCGGTCGGCACCGGGGAGCTGTTTTTT. Translation: CASSQIPLAVGTGELFF.

This chain joins TRBV28 and TRBJ2-1, with 14 positions matching TRBD2. The CDR3 is made up of 16 amino acids. Germline CDR1 MDHEN, CDR2 SYDVKM. V trimming: 6 bases; J trimming: 4 bases; junction bases outside the gene matches: 5. CDR3 region: CASRRGLAGAYNEQFF. The CDR3 DNA follows: TGTGCCAGCAGGCGGGGACTAGCGGGGGCTTACAATGAGCAGTTCTTC.

The chain joins TRBV5-4 to TRBJ2-5, with unresolved D. CDR1 is SGHNT, CDR2 YYREEE, per germline (reference sequence). V was cut by 0 bases and J by 2 bases, with 5 bases left in between. This CDR3 is 13 amino acids long. CDR3 bases: TGTGCCAGCAGCTTGGTTCGGCAAGAGACCCAGTACTTC. Translated: CASSLVRQETQYF.

The chain is built from TRBV4-2 and TRBJ2-7; 8 bases fit TRBD2. J gave up 0 bases and V 0 bases, and 4 bases lay outside the gene matches. Germline CDR1 and CDR2: LGHNA and YNFKEQ. The CDR3 extends over 16 amino acids. CDR3 protein: CASSQESGGFSYEQYF. CDR3 DNA: TGTGCCAGCAGCCAAGAAAGCGGGGGCTTCTCCTACGAGCAGTACTTC.

A single count supports this clone. This chain joins TRBV29-1 and TRBJ2-7, with D uncertain. Trimming pared 0 bases from V and 4 bases from J, leaving 7 bases between. CDR3 length: 12 residues. The germline V gene has CDR1 SQVTM and CDR2 ANQGSEA. The CDR3 region is CSVEDNVYEQYF. The DNA of the CDR3 is TGCAGCGTTGAAGATAATGTTTACGAGCAGTACTTC.

The rearrangement links TRBV9 to TRBJ1-3; weak D call: TRBD1 (6 bases). V was cut by 4 bases and J by 4 bases, with 18 bases left in between. The length of the CDR3 is 16 residues. Germline loops: CDR1 SGDLS, CDR2 YYNGEE. CDR3 in amino acids: CASSRQDLAGGNTIYF. The CDR3, as DNA: TGTGCCAGCAGCCGACAGGACCTAGCAGGGGGAAACACCATATATTTT.